This TCR beta chain was sequenced during a study of CD8+ T cells in alopecia areata. Study-wide results and caveats: Patients showed less clear TCR sequence sharing than mice, possibly partly because of HLA diversity. Clonality in lesional scalp, especially alopecia totalis/universalis, exceeded that of normal scalp.

cDNA serving as the sequencing template came from extracted, reverse transcribed RNA. TCRdb's copy holds only in-frame clones and misses some; the assay was immunoSEQ multiplex PCR. This sample yields around 65,000 clones, of which about half are seen a single time; about 18% belongs to the top ten. The length of the CDR3 is 15 residues. The germline V gene has CDR1 LNHNV and CDR2 YYDKDF (reference sequence). V gave up 1 base and J gave up 3 bases, with 13 bases separating them. The sample holds a few counts of this clone. Antigen: not known. The chain employs TRBV15 and TRBJ2-7, with D possibly being TRBD1 (5 bases). The receptor was isolated from a human donor with alopecia areata. Sequencing was performed on CD8+ T cells sorted from blood, taken at week 0. This chain's CDR3 is CATSRARQGNYEQYF. In nucleotides, the CDR3 is TGTGCCACCAGCAGAGCCCGTCAGGGTAACTACGAGCAGTACTTC.